The rows below give T cell receptor beta chains drawn from one sample of a study of Tregs in tolerant kidney transplant recipients. Libraries were prepared by immunoSEQ multiplex PCR; TCRdb keeps only in-frame clonotypes and omits some of them. The data contain about 120,000 clones, around 94% of them singletons. The sequenced sample consisted of CD4+ T cells from blood. The receptors come from a human donor in good health. The CDR3 runs from the conserved cysteine through the conserved F or W. The D gene is left open where the match is weak. Clone size appears in some rows only: once, few, many, or a class for an expanded clone.

- TRBJ2-7 TRBD2 TRBV5-6 TGTGCCAGCAGCTTCCCAGAGCGGGGGGGGTACGAGCAGTACTTC CASSFPERGGYEQYF
- TRBJ2-1 TRBD2 TRBV14 TGTGCCAGCAGCCTCCCAGCGGGGGGCGTCTACAATGAGCAGTTCTTC CASSLPAGGVYNEQFF
- TRBJ2-7 TRBD2 TRBV5-5 TGTGCCAGCAGCGTAATCGGACTAGCCTACGAGCAGTACTTC CASSVIGLAYEQYF
- TRBJ2-3 TRBD2 TRBV7-3 TGTGCCAGCAGCCGGACTAGCGGGGGGGCCCGGGATACGCAGTATTTT CASSRTSGGARDTQYF
- TRBJ2-7 TRBD1 TRBV10-2 TGCGCCAGCAGCGCCGGGACAGCCACCTACGAGCAGTACTTC CASSAGTATYEQYF
- TRBJ1-2 TRBD1 TRBV6-1 TGTGCCAGCAGTGAACGGCGGGACAGCTATGGCTACACCTTC CASSERRDSYGYTF
- TRBJ2-1 - TRBV11-2 TGTGCCAGCAGCTCCTTGACCGGGATCTCCTACAATGAGCAGTTCTTC CASSSLTGISYNEQFF
- TRBJ1-3 TRBD1 TRBV7-9 TGTGCCAGCAGCACCAGGGGGCTTGGAAACACCATATATTTT CASSTRGLGNTIYF
few TRBJ2-7 - TRBV5-4 TGTGCCAGCAGACGTGACAGGAGCTCCTACGAGCAGTACTTC CASRRDRSSYEQYF
- TRBJ1-3 - TRBV5-1 TGCGCCAGCAGCAAACCACAGAACTCTGGAAACACCATATATTTT CASSKPQNSGNTIYF
- TRBJ2-5 TRBD1 TRBV4-1 TGCGCCAGCAGCCAAGTGGGGCCCCCGGGACAGGGTAGGGAGACCCAGTACTTC CASSQVGPPGQGRETQYF
- TRBJ1-1 - TRBV11-2 TGTGCCAGCAGCTTGGATGGCGGAGGGACTGAAGCTTTCTTT CASSLDGGGTEAFF
- TRBJ2-7 - TRBV27 TGTGCCAGCAGTTTGGGCCAGGGGGGTTCTCGTTCCTACGAGCAGTACTTC CASSLGQGGSRSYEQYF
- TRBJ2-1 TRBD2 TRBV27 TGTGCCAGCAGTTTTCGGACTAGCGGGAGAGGGTCCTACAATGAGCAGTTCTTC CASSFRTSGRGSYNEQFF
- TRBJ1-1 TRBD1 TRBV5-4 TGTGCCAGCAGCACCCCGACAGGGACCGTTATGAACACTGAAGCTTTCTTT CASSTPTGTVMNTEAFF
once TRBJ2-5 - TRBV5-4 TGTGCCAGCAGCATCCAAGAGACCCAGTACTTC CASSIQETQYF
- TRBJ2-1 - TRBV5-4 TGTGCCAGCAGCTCCCACGGCCGGGACCTCAATGAGCAGTTCTTC CASSSHGRDLNEQFF
- TRBJ2-5 TRBD1 TRBV5-1 TGCGCCAGCAGCCCGGGGGGACAGGGGAGAGGTGAGACCCAGTACTTC CASSPGGQGRGETQYF
- TRBJ1-1 - TRBV18 TGTGCCAGCTCAAGTGGGAACACTGAAGCTTTCTTT CASSSGNTEAFF